This T cell receptor (beta chain) was obtained from a study of T cell responses to AZD1222 COVID-19 vaccine. The CDR3 contains 15 residues. Germline CDR1 MGHRA, CDR2 YSYEKL. Trimming left V 5 bases short and J 5 bases short, with 18 bases between. Profiled with immunoSEQ multiplex PCR; TCRdb holds only in-frame clones, not every one. The sample has some 120,000 clones, 89% seen once. Worth noting for this clone: The antigen is not known.

Study-level results: There were mostly white British donors and more females than males, and clonal diversity was possibly underestimated. The study reported that nearly half of spike-specific TCRs target unmutated variant regions.

This clonotype was sampled from an adult who received the AZD1222 COVID-19 vaccine. The chain uses TRBV4-1 and TRBJ1-2, with D perhaps matching TRBD1 (5 bases). Material: peripheral blood, obtained 28 days after the second AZD1222 dose. CDR3 nucleotide sequence: TGCGCCAGCAGCTCCCGGACTCGGGGGTCTTATGGCTACACCTTC. It is translated as CASSSRTRGSYGYTF.